A single TCR beta chain is shown here with its context. The table lists this clonotype with many counts. Its antigen has not been determined. One base away there is no much larger clone; base qualities are not given. For repertoire sequencing, the TCR beta CDR3 regions were amplified from RNA transcripts. The first round of RT-PCR was done with HTBI primers and the Qiagen OneStep RT-PCR kit, and was followed by a second round of multiplex PCR, then size selection and purification. Libraries were sequenced paired-end with 100 bp reads on an Illumina HiSeq2000. In the paper's pipeline: SOAPnuke was used to process the reads, removing any read that contained adapters or uncalled bases, had a mean Phred below 15, or lacked an exact match to the constant primer or identifier. COPE v1.2.5 was used to merge the high-quality paired reads. Each unique nucleotide sequence was defined as a clonotype, and clonotypes were aligned to IMGT TRB V, D and J references with MiTCR v1.1. Only V-J combinations with frequency above 0.0001 were analysed, covering around 99% of repertoires. A TCR clonal expansion and chaos score per V-J combination was defined as the ratio of F50 clonal expansion to chaos observed in the TCRdist matrix. Welch's t-statistics and random forest were used to narrow the features down to about twelve V-J combinations, which were then fed into a naive Bayes classifier. The Morisita-Horn index was used to measure how similar the thyroid and blood repertoires were. Using fastp trimming at Q25 and MiXCR clonotype assembly, TCRdb reanalyzed the public sequencing data and kept in-frame beta chains. Every entry covers one CDR3 protein and lists the most common genes and DNA from its rows. Here the V and J calls rest on TCRdb's processing, not on the authors' analysis. This sample has around 670,000 distinct CDR3 sequences in its table, and roughly 40% of those were observed once. Jointly, the top ten make up roughly 46% of the sample.

Ophthalmopathy patients had moderately to severely active disease, Clinical Activity Score of at least 3, NOSPECS grade of at least 4, and disease duration under 3 months. Patients were excluded if they had other autoimmune diseases, uncontrolled infections, pregnancy or lactation. Clinical symptoms, serum thyroxine, TRAb, thyroid ultrasound and orbital computed tomography formed the basis of the diagnosis. PBMCs were isolated from 7.5 to 10 ml of fresh peripheral blood by Ficoll-Paque density gradient centrifugation. Trizol reagent was used to extract the total RNA, and its quality was then checked on an Agilent 2100 Bioanalyzer. The data are from a study of Graves' ophthalmopathy and Graves' hyperthyroidism (dated 2018 in TCRdb). Regarding the complete study: Peripheral blood was collected at initial diagnosis, prior to any treatment. The independent validation cohort included approximately 19 hyperthyroidism patients plus 17 patients who later progressed from hyperthyroidism to ophthalmopathy. In total, around 140 blood samples were TCR-sequenced: around 42 ophthalmopathy, some 75 hyperthyroidism and about 17 hyperthyroidism-to-ophthalmopathy patients. After sampling, hyperthyroidism patients received methimazole starting at 30 mg daily, and ophthalmopathy patients received high-dose intravenous methylprednisolone. TCR beta repertoire signatures were used to distinguish Graves' ophthalmopathy from Graves' hyperthyroidism and to predict progression to ophthalmopathy. A discovery set of 90 to 100 patients (about 45 ophthalmopathy, approximately 58 stable hyperthyroidism) was enrolled to explore V-J signatures distinguishing ophthalmopathy from hyperthyroidism. In roughly 6 hyperthyroidism patients, T-cell repertoires of thyroid tissue and blood were compared.

The CDR3 runs 15 residues from the cysteine to the phenylalanine. The CDR3 DNA has 45 bases and is translated from base 1. Trimming leaves V shorter by 5 bases and J shorter by 8 bases, with the junction holding 11 bases beyond the gene matches. The germline V gene (reference sequence) supplies CDR1 MNHNY and CDR2 SVGAGI. Study-level results and caveats: Sample size was not statistically predetermined, and group allocation was not concealed from the investigators. In cross-validation, the 13-signature model distinguished ophthalmopathy from stable hyperthyroidism with about 88% sensitivity and 81.08% specificity, and in the test set the corresponding values were approximately 80% and 75%. Most of the expanded thyroid clonotypes with a frequency above 0.001 were also detected in blood, and it was suggested that the thyroid immune response may be reflected by blood repertoires. In validation, the model predicted ophthalmopathy progression with about 71% sensitivity and about 77% specificity; roughly eleven predicted patients were CT-confirmed with GO in a median of 6.5 months.

The V and J segments used are TRBV6-6 and TRBJ1-2, and TRBD1 matches 10 of the central bases. The TCR originated in an adult man with Graves' ophthalmopathy. Material for sequencing was peripheral blood. DNA sequence: TGTGCCAGCAGTCATCCGGGACAGGGGATCGACGGCTACACCTTC. Protein translation: CASSHPGQGIDGYTF.